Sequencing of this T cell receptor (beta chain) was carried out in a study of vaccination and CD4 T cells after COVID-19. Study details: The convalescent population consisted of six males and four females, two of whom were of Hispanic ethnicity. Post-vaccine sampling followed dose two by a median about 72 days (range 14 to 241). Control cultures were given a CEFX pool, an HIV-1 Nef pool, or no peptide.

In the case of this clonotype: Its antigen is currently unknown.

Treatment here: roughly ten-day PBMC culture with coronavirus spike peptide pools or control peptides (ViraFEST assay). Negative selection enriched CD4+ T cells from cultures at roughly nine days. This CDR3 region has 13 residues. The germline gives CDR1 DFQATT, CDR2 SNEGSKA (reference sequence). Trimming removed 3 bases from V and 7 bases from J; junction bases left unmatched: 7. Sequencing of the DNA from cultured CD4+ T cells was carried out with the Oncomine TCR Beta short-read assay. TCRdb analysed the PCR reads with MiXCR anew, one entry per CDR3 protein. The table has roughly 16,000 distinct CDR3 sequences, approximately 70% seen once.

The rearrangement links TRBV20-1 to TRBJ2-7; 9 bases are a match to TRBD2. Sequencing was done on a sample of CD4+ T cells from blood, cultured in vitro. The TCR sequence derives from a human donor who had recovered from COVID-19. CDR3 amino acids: CSARAGGPGEQYF. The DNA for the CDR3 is TGCAGTGCTAGGGCGGGAGGGCCGGGGGAGCAGTACTTC.